This TCR beta chain stems from a study of blood T cell repertoires in COVID-19. Study context: COVID-19 samples, acute and convalescent, were from the United States, Italy and Spain. The cDNA or gDNA used as material had been derived from T cells, B-cell-depleted T cells, or PBMCs.

With 6 bases clipped from V and 8 bases from J, the junction kept 10 bases outside the gene matches. Germline CDR1 SGHAT, CDR2 FQNNGV. The CDR3 spans 14 residues. The authors' processing: Amplification with reference gene primers provided the estimates of nucleated cell counts. TCRdb keeps only in-frame clones here, not all; method: immunoSEQ multiplex PCR. D and trimming were read from the DNA, whereas the V and J calls and clone size are those reported in that table. The sample gives 170,000 or so clones, 80% to 85% of which show up once; 14% is in the top ten. The receptor's source is a man younger than 35 with active or convalescent COVID-19. J is TRBJ2-1 and V is TRBV11-2; 7 bases align to TRBD1. Material for sequencing was peripheral blood. The CDR3: CASRGRQGPYEQFF. The DNA for the CDR3 is TGTGCCAGCAGGGGAAGACAGGGACCCTATGAGCAGTTCTTC.